This T cell receptor (beta chain) appears in the sequencing data of a study of blood T cell repertoires in COVID-19. Across the study: The United States, Italy and Spain supplied acute and convalescent COVID-19 samples. PBMCs, B-cell-depleted T cells, or T cells provided the cDNA or gDNA that made up the material.

The CDR3 loop spans 15 amino acids. V was cut by 4 bases and J by 6 bases, with 14 bases left in between. Looked up from germline, CDR1 is SGHKS and CDR2 is YYEKEE (reference sequence). Data came from immunoSEQ multiplex PCR; TCRdb stores just in-frame clones and leaves some out. The sample holds about 140,000 clones, under 85% seen once. Source material: peripheral blood. The rearrangement links TRBV5-5 to TRBJ1-6, with TRBD1 as a possible D gene (6 bases). This sequence was found in a human donor in a cohort sampled during active COVID-19. DNA of the CDR3: TGTGCCAGCAGCCCCGGGGCAGGGGCTAATTCACCCCTCCACTTT. Amino acid sequence: CASSPGAGANSPLHF.